This T cell receptor beta chain was recovered during a study of T cells in severe cutaneous drug reactions (dated by TCRdb to the late 2010s). Broadly, across the study: Between about 2010 and 2018, patients were recruited from Taiwan, Thailand and a European registry network. Libraries were prepared using iRepertoire multiplex PCR, and a comparison was cited by the authors in which similar capture of abundant clonotypes was shown across iRepertoire and 5' RACE methods with or without UMI. Enrollment was limited to patients whose SJS/TEN or DRESS diagnosis was probable or definite according to RegiSCAR criteria. Assignment of the culprit drug relied on both the Naranjo algorithm and the ALDEN drug causality algorithm. Biological samples, such as blister fluids/cells and PBMC, were collected from patients during the acute or recovery stage. Single-cell sequencing, quantitative PCR validation, functional assays and transgenic mouse experiments were combined with bulk TCR sequencing. What the research found in general, with its limitations: All seven CBZ-SJS/TEN blister samples contained a public TCRbeta CDR3 (mean around 15%), which was undetectable or scarce in tolerant-control and healthy-donor PBMC. Whether the public TCR generalizes to SJS/TEN caused by other drugs was noted by the authors as still needing further study.

With respect to this clonotype: Its antigen has not been determined.

For both bulk and single-cell sequencing, libraries were prepared with the iRepertoire multiplex PCR system and TCR subtype-specific primers. Multiplex PCR with primers aimed at the V, D and J gene regions produced the bulk TCR beta libraries. Bulk TCR library preparation used roughly 85-550 ng of RNA per sample as input. An Illumina MiSeq was used to sequence bulk TCR beta amplicons. The authors' pipeline ran thus. Quality control steps removed sample misassignments and low-quality sequencing reads. The amino acids lying between the V-gene Y[YFLI]C motif and the J-segment [FW]GXGT motif were defined as CDR3. The IMGT database was followed for TRBV and TRBJ gene assignments and CDR3 clonotypes. TRBV expression in each sample was normalized to the mean expression of the same gene in PBMC from a few dozen healthy donors. TCRdb reprocessed the reads; each CDR3 protein sequence makes one entry, and DNA is unavailable. TCRdb assigned the V and J calls; the authors' analysis was not used. This sample's clone table shows 20,000 to 25,000 distinct CDR3 sequences. Over 6.5% of the sample is taken by the ten largest.

The donors whose samples were sequenced had carbamazepine-induced Stevens-Johnson syndrome or toxic epidermal necrolysis (CBZ-SJS/TEN). The peripheral blood repertoires were obtained from CBZ-SJS/TEN patients of Han Chinese origin (roughly five) and European origin (about 6). Patients with drug-induced severe cutaneous adverse reactions had T cell receptor repertoires profiled by next-generation sequencing to look for drug-specific clonotypes. The RNA was isolated from either blister cells of skin lesions or peripheral blood mononuclear cells. Source material: PBMCs. The receptor was derived from a human donor with toxic epidermal necrolysis, a severe cutaneous drug reaction.

The encoded CDR3 is CSASAVLPGQPQHF. The chain is made from TRBV20-1 and TRBJ1-5; the TRBD1 assignment by TCRdb is unverifiable without DNA. The germline V gene (reference sequence) sets CDR1 to DFQATT and CDR2 to SNEGSKA. The CDR3 holds 14 amino acids from the cysteine to the phenylalanine. No DNA sequence is on record.